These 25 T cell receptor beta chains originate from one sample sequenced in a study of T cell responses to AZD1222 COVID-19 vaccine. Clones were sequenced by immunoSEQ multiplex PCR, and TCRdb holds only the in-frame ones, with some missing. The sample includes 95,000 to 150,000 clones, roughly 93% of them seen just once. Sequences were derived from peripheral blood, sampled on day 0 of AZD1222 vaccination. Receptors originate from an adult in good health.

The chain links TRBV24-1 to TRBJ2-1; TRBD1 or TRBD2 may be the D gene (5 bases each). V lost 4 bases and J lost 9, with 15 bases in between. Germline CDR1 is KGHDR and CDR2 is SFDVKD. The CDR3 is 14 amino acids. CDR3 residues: CATSESGRGSEQFF. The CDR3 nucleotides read TGTGCCACCAGTGAATCGGGACGCGGCAGTGAGCAGTTCTTC.

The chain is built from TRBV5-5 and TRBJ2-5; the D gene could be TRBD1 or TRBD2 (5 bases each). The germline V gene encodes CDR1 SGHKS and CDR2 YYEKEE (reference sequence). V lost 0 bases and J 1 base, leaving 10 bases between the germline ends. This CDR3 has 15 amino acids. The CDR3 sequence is CASSLEGGGQETQYF. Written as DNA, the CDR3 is TGTGCCAGCAGCTTGGAAGGTGGGGGCCAAGAGACCCAGTACTTC.

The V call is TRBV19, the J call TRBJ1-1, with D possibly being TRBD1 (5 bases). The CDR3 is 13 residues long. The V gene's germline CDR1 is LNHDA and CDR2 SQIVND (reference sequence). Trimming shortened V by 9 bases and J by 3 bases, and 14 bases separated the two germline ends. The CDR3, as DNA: TGTGCCAGCTTGGCCCGGGACTACACTGAAGCTTTCTTT. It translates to CASLARDYTEAFF.

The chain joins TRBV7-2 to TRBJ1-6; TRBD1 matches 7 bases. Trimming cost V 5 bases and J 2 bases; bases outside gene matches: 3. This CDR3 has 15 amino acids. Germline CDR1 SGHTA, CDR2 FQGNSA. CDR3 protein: CASSPQGPYNSPLHF. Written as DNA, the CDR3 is TGTGCCAGCAGCCCACAGGGGCCCTATAATTCACCCCTCCACTTT.

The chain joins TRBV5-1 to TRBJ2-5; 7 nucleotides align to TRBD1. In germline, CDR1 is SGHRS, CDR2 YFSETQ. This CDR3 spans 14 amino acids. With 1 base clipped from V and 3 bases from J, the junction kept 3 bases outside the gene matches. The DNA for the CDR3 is TGCGCCAGCAGCTTGTCAGGACAGGAAGAGACCCAGTACTTC. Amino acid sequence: CASSLSGQEETQYF.

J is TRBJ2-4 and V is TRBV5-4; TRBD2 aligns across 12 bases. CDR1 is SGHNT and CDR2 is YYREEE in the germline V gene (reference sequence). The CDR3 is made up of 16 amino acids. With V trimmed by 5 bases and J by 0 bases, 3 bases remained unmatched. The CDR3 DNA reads TGTGCCAGCAGACCGGGACTAGCGGGAGCCAAAAACATTCAGTACTTC. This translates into CASRPGLAGAKNIQYF.

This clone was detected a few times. The CDR3 bases are TGTGCCAGCAGCTTAGGCAGGGGGTATTATGGCTACACCTTC. Translation: CASSLGRGYYGYTF. This chain joins TRBV5-6 and TRBJ1-2; 7 positions match TRBD1. Germline V CDR1 and CDR2: SGHDT, YYEEEE. CDR3 length: 14 amino acids. V lost 2 bases, J lost 5 bases, and 6 bases stayed unmatched. Based on the CDR3 plus reference TRBV5-6 and TRBJ1-2, the full variable domain is DAGVTQSPTHLIKTRGQQVTLRCSPKSGHDTVSWYQQALGQGPQFIFQYYEEEERQRGNFPDRFSGHQFPNYSSELNVNALLLGDSALYLCASSLGRGYYGYTFGSGTRLTVV.

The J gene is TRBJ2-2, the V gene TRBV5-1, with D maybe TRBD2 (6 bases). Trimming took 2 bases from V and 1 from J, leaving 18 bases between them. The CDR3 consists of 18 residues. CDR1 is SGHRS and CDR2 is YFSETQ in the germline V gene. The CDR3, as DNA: TGCGCCAGCAGCTTCCCCATCGGCGGGACCGAGAACACCGGGGAGCTGTTTTTT. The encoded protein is CASSFPIGGTENTGELFF.

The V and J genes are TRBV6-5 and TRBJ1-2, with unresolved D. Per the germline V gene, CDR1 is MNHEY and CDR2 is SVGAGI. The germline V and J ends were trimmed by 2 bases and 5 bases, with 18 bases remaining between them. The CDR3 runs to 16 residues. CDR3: CASSYTIKGRGYGYTF. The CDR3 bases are TGTGCCAGCAGTTACACTATAAAGGGCCGAGGGTATGGCTACACCTTC.

CDR3 sequence reads: CASSLVGGNTIYF. The DNA for the CDR3 is TGTGCCAGCAGCTTGGTCGGGGGAAACACCATATATTTT. This chain joins TRBV5-6 and TRBJ1-3, with D unclear. The CDR3 is made up of 13 amino acids. Trimming removed 0 bases from V and 4 bases from J, with 5 bases in between. CDR1 and CDR2 (germline): SGHDT, YYEEEE.

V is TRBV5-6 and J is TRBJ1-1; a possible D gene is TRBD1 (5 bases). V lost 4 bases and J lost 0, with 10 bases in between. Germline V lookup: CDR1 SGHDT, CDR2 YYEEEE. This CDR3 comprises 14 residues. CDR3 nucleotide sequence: TGTGCCAGCAGCCGTACAGGAATGAACACTGAAGCTTTCTTT. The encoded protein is CASSRTGMNTEAFF.

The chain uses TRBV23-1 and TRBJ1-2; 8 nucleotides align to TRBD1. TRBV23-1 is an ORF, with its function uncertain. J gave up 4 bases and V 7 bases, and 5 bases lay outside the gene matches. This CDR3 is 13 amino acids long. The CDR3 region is CASTQGAGYGYTF. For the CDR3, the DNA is TGCGCCAGCACCCAGGGGGCCGGCTATGGCTACACCTTC.

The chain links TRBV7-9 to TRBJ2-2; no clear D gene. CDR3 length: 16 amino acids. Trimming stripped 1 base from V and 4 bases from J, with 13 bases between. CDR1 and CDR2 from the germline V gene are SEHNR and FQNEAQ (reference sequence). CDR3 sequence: CASSLGPGSGTGELFF. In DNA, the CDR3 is TGTGCCAGCAGCTTAGGTCCTGGGTCGGGCACCGGGGAGCTGTTTTTT.

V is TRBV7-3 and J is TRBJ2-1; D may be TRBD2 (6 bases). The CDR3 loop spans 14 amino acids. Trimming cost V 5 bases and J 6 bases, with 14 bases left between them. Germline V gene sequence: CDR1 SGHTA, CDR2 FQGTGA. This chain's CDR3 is CASSPGWGVNEQFF. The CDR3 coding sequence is TGTGCCAGCAGCCCGGGTTGGGGGGTCAATGAGCAGTTCTTC.

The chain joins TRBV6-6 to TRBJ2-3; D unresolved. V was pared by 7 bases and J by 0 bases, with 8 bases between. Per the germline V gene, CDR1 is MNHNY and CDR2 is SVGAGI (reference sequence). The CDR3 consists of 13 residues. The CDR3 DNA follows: TGTGCCAGCAACAAGTTTAGCACAGATACGCAGTATTTT. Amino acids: CASNKFSTDTQYF.

This CDR3 reads CASRPGQEGFF. Written as DNA, the CDR3 is TGTGCCAGCAGACCGGGACAGGAAGGGTTCTTC. The chain links TRBV7-9 to TRBJ2-1; 8 bases fit TRBD1. CDR3 length: 11 amino acids. Germline V gene data show CDR1 as SEHNR and CDR2 as FQNEAQ (reference sequence). Losses at the gene ends were 6 bases for V and 15 bases for J; bases not matched to a gene: 7.

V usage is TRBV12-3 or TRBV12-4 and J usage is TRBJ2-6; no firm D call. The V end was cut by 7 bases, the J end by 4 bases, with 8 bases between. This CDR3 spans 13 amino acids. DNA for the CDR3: TGTGCCAGCAACCTTCGGGGGGCCAACGTCCTGACTTTC. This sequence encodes CASNLRGANVLTF.

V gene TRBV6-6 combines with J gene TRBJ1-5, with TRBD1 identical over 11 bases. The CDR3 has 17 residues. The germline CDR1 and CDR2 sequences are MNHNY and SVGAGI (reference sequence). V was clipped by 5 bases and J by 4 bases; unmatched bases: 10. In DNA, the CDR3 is TGTGCCAGCAGTCCCTGGGACAGGGGGATTGGAAATCAGCCCCAGCATTTT. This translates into CASSPWDRGIGNQPQHF.

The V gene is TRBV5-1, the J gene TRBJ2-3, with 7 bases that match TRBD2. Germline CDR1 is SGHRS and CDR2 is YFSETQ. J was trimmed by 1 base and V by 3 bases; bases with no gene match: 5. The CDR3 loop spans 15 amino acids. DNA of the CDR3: TGCGCCAGCAGCTGGGGGACTACCGGCACAGATACGCAGTATTTT. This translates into CASSWGTTGTDTQYF.

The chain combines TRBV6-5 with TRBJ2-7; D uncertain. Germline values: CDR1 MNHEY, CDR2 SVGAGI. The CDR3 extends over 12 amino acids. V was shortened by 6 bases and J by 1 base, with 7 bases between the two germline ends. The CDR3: CASRGGSYEQYF. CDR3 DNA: TGTGCCAGCAGGGGTGGGTCCTACGAGCAGTACTTC.

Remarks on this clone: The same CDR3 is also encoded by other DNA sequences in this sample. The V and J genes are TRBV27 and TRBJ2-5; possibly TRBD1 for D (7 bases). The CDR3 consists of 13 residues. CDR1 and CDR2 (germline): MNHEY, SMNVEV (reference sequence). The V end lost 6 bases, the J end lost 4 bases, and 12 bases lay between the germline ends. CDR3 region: CASRRQGGETQYF. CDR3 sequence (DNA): TGTGCCAGCAGGCGACAGGGAGGAGAGACCCAGTACTTC.

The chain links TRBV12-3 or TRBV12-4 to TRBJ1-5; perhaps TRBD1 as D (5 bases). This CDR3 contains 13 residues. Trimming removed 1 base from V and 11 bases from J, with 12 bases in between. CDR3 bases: TGTGCCAGCAGTTTAGGGGGGGACCGGTCCCAGCATTTT. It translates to CASSLGGDRSQHF.

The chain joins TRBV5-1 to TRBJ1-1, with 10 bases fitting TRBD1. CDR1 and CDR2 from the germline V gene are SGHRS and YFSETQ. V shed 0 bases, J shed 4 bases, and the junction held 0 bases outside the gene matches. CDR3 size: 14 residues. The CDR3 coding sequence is TGCGCCAGCAGCTTGGGACAGGGGGCCACTGAAGCTTTCTTT. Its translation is CASSLGQGATEAFF.

The CDR3 region is CASNFQGDYGYTF. CDR3 in DNA: TGTGCCAGTAATTTCCAGGGAGACTATGGCTACACCTTC. This sequence joins TRBV19 and TRBJ1-2; tentatively, D is TRBD1 (5 bases). CDR1 is LNHDA, CDR2 SQIVND, per germline (reference sequence). Trimming took off 7 bases at V and 3 bases at J, with 12 bases between the two ends. There are 13 residues in the CDR3.

The CDR3 nucleotides are TGTGCCAGCAGCCAGACCGGGACAGGGGGTTACTACGAGCAGTACTTC. It specifies CASSQTGTGGYYEQYF. The chain employs TRBV14 and TRBJ2-7, with 11 bases aligning to TRBD1. The J segment lost 3 bases and the V segment lost 3 bases, leaving 7 bases of the junction unmatched. The length of the CDR3 is 16 residues. The V gene's germline CDR1 is SGHDN and CDR2 FVKESK.